This T cell receptor (beta chain) was recorded in a study of shared clonotypes between healthy human individuals. Study in general: The study drew on a couple of women and a few men aged 18 to 49 as donors. Findings of the study overall: Researchers found naive subsets generally carried larger estimated richness than memory subsets.

Clones were sequenced by immunoSEQ multiplex PCR, and TCRdb holds only the in-frame ones, with some missing. The sample holds approximately 2,300,000 clones; 80% to 95% are singletons and the top ten take 0.37%. The CDR3 runs 13 residues. The ends were cut back, 6 bases at V and 1 base at J, with 9 bases in the middle. Germline CDR1 and CDR2: LNHDA and SQIVND (reference sequence). Of note for this clone: The antigen remains undetermined.

Sequenced input: naive CD4+ T cells from PBMCs. Documented subset: CD45RA+ positively selected. The rearrangement joins TRBV19 to TRBJ1-1, with D uncertain. The TCR was taken from a man younger than 35 in good health. Some clones in this sample may be carry-over from other donors' samples. CDR3 nucleotides: TGTGCCAGTAGCCCTAGTTGGAACACTGAAGCTTTCTTT. It is translated as CASSPSWNTEAFF.